The rows below give T cell receptor beta chains drawn from one sample of a study of T-cell memory formation after mild COVID-19. MiXCR, run by TCRdb on the 5' RACE reads, gives a single entry per CDR3 protein. The table includes under 300,000 distinct CDR3 sequences, around 15% detected once. Sequenced sample: PBMCs or a T cell subset sorted from them (not recorded which). The receptors here all came from a man aged 18-30 years who had mild COVID-19 (a few samples of this study predate the infection). Cell type and time point are not known. The CDR3 runs from the conserved cysteine through the conserved F or W. D genes are given only for firm matches. Some rows have no size entry. The others give once, few or many, or a class for an expanded clone.

TRBD1	few	TRBV6-5	TRBJ2-7	TGTGCCAGCAGTTACTTTGGGACAGGGGGCGACGAGCAGTACTTC	CASSYFGTGGDEQYF
.	few	TRBV7-2	TRBJ2-6	TGTGCCAGCAGCTTAGTGGCCTCTGGGGCCAACGTCCTGACTTTC	CASSLVASGANVLTF
.	few	TRBV7-2	TRBJ1-1	TGTGCCAGCAGCAAGGGGCTGTTGAACACTGAAGCTTTCTTT	CASSKGLLNTEAFF
.	.	TRBV7-9	TRBJ2-7	TGTGCCAGCACACTCCGGGGGGCTCACCAGTACTTC	CASTLRGAHQYF
.	few	TRBV11-1	TRBJ1-1	TGTGCCAGCAGTTCAGGGAACAGGGACATGAACACTGAAGCTTTCTTT	CASSSGNRDMNTEAFF
.	few	TRBV12-3/TRBV12-4	TRBJ1-6	TGTGCCAGCAGTTTACAGGGGACGGGTTCACCCCTCCACTTT	CASSLQGTGSPLHF
.	.	TRBV7-9	TRBJ2-3	TGTGCCAGCAGCTTAATCCACGGCCCCCTAGACCCAGATACGCAGTATTTT	CASSLIHGPLDPDTQYF
TRBD2	many	TRBV7-6	TRBJ2-1	TGTGCCAGCAGCGTACCGGCGGGGGGCCATGGTGAGCAGTTCTTC	CASSVPAGGHGEQFF
.	.	TRBV7-9	TRBJ2-3	TGTGCCAGCAGCGCCGCCTCGGGGGGCGGCACAGATACGCAGTATTTT	CASSAASGGGTDTQYF
.	many	TRBV3-1	TRBJ2-5	TGTGCCAGCAGCCCTACAGAAAGGACCCAGTACTTC	CASSPTERTQYF
.	few	TRBV29-1	TRBJ1-1	TGCAGCGTACAGAACACTGAAGCTTTCTTT	CSVQNTEAFF
.	few	TRBV3-1	TRBJ2-5	TGTGCCAGCAGCCAACGCGCAGTACGGGGGGAGACCCAGTACTTC	CASSQRAVRGETQYF
.	few	TRBV5-1	TRBJ1-1	TGCGCCAGCAGCTCGGAACCACCATGGGCTTTCTTT	CASSSEPPWAFF
TRBD1	.	TRBV6-5	TRBJ1-2	TGTGCCAGCAGTGGGAGACAGGGGGCTCACTATGGCTACACCTTC	CASSGRQGAHYGYTF
.	.	TRBV7-2	TRBJ1-3	TGTGCCAGCAGCGCCTCGGTGGGGGCTCCGGGAAACACCATATATTTT	CASSASVGAPGNTIYF
.	few	TRBV11-2	TRBJ2-1	TGTGCCAGCAGCCGTTGGAGAACGGTCCATGAGCAGTTCTTC	CASSRWRTVHEQFF
TRBD1	few	TRBV11-2	TRBJ1-2	TGTGCCAGCAGCTTAGGGACAGGGGAGGAAGGCTACACCTTC	CASSLGTGEEGYTF
.	few	TRBV7-2	TRBJ1-6	TGTGCCAGCAGCTTATTCCCCCGCTCACCCCTCCACTTT	CASSLFPRSPLHF
TRBD1	many	TRBV4-1	TRBJ1-2	TGCGCCAGCAGCCCCCCAGGGGGTGGCTACACCTTC	CASSPPGGGYTF
.	few	TRBV6-6	TRBJ1-1	TGTGCCAGCAGTTACGAGGGTATGAACACTGAAGCTTTCTTT	CASSYEGMNTEAFF